This T cell receptor beta chain was documented in a study of early T cells in non-severe SARS-CoV-2 infection (dated by TCRdb to the early 2020s). The study in broad terms: Because TCR sequencing relied on bulk RNA taken from unsorted whole blood, pairing of alpha and beta chains was not possible. Points the paper makes about the study in general: VDJdb matching was skewed toward anti-spike CD8 responses, so virus-specific expansions were likely underestimated and private and CD4 specificities were missed.

This clonotype has more than one count but fewer than ten. There is no known antigen for this receptor. No clone much larger than this one lies a single base away; base qualities are absent. This was a case-control study nested in a cohort of healthcare workers in London, UK, who had nasopharyngeal swab PCR tests and blood samples taken every week. Healthcare workers were recruited during the week of the UK lockdown, between 23 and 31 March 2020, and followed weekly for up to roughly 15 weeks. Libraries were constructed by 5' RACE. The sequencing machine was a NextSeq 500. To correct for sequencing error and PCR bias, the TCR library protocol tagged individual cDNA molecules with unique molecular identifiers. Both TCR alpha and beta chains were sequenced, and tight co-correlation was observed between alpha and beta sequence abundances in each sample. Under the source paper's analysis protocol: Decombinator V4 was used to perform V gene, J gene and CDR3 annotation of TCR sequences. Expanded TCRs were defined as changing significantly between any two time points under a Poisson model with p below 0.0001. TCR abundances were normalised to the total number of TCRs sequenced per sample and expressed as counts per million. MAIT TCRs were defined by TRAV1-2 paired with TRAJ12, TRAJ20 or TRAJ33, and iNKT TCRs by TRAV10 paired with TRAJ18. A search of VDJdb, accessed on 1 November 2021, was run for TCRs annotated to CMV, EBV and SARS-CoV-2, with TCRs annotated for multiple antigens excluded. TCRdb cleaned the public reads at Q25 with fastp, built clones with MiXCR and kept in-frame beta chains. Identical CDR3 protein sequences are pooled into one entry, listed with their most common genes and DNA. The V and J calls were not made by the authors but by TCRdb's processing. This sample lists 70,000 to 95,000 distinct CDR3 sequences; over 12% were detected once. Clones ranked in the top ten supply about 0.59% of the sample.

The germline V gene gives CDR1 as SGHTA and CDR2 as FQGNSA. The CDR3 holds 14 amino acids from the cysteine to the phenylalanine. The kept DNA is CDR3 alone, 42 bases in frame from the first base. V ends up 5 bases short and J 3 bases short, with an unmatched junction base count of 4. The specimen was whole blood. The origin of this receptor is an adult who was a healthcare worker with PCR-confirmed SARS-CoV-2 infection or an uninfected control (not recorded which). The sequence joins TRBV7-2 to TRBJ1-2, and 9 junction bases match TRBD1. The encoded CDR3 is CASSRTGVDYGYTF. The bases read TGTGCCAGCAGCCGGACAGGGGTCGACTATGGCTACACCTTC.